Sequencing of this T cell receptor beta chain was carried out in a study of naive and memory T cell subsets. With V trimmed by 3 bases and J by 3 bases, 2 bases remained unmatched. The CDR3 totals 16 residues. CDR1 and CDR2 from the germline V gene are SEHNR and FQNEAQ (reference sequence). Two oligonucleotides, mixed equimolar, formed the beta constant-region primer covering TRBC1 and TRBC2. Four rounds of PCR amplified the ligated cDNA using nested alpha and beta constant-region primers plus SP2. TCRdb reprocessed the UMI-ligation and nested PCR reads with MiXCR, giving one entry per CDR3 protein. The sample yields 95,000 to 150,000 distinct CDR3 sequences, 36% seen once.

The sample taken for sequencing was central memory CD4+ T cells from blood. This TCR derives from a human donor in good health. V gene TRBV7-9 combines with J gene TRBJ2-3, with 14 positions matching TRBD2. CDR3 region: CASSFGLAGGTDTQYF. CDR3 in DNA: TGTGCCAGCAGCTTCGGACTAGCGGGAGGAACAGATACGCAGTATTTT.